A single sample is the source of the 15 T cell receptor beta chains below, sequenced in a study of OX40 agonist ivuxolimab in advanced cancers. The assay was immunoSEQ multiplex PCR, and TCRdb's table has in-frame clones only and misses some. This sample has 75,000 to 95,000 clones, with approximately 89% found just once. The sample in question was CD4+ or CD8+ T cells sorted from blood, obtained in a trial of the OX40 agonist ivuxolimab. These receptors were obtained from an adult with an advanced solid tumor such as melanoma, head and neck, liver or kidney cancer.

The V and J genes are TRBV6-1 and TRBJ1-2, with a tentative D call TRBD1 (5 bases). CDR3 length: 14 amino acids. V was pared by 11 bases and J by 4 bases, with 20 bases between. The germline V gene encodes CDR1 MNHNS and CDR2 SASEGT. In nucleotides, the CDR3 is TGTGCCGGCCGATCCGACAGCGTCGGCTATGGCTACACCTTC. Translating it yields CAGRSDSVGYGYTF.

J is TRBJ2-3 and V is TRBV7-2, with 14 nucleotides matching TRBD2. The germline V gene encodes CDR1 SGHTA and CDR2 FQGNSA. After removal of 1 base from V and 7 bases from J, the junction contained 13 bases not matched to a gene. The CDR3 extends over 19 amino acids. CDR3 DNA: TGTGCCAGCAGCTTAGTCCCGGGACTAGCGGGGGTGCTTACAAATACGCAGTATTTT. It translates to CASSLVPGLAGVLTNTQYF. Based on the CDR3 plus reference TRBV7-2 and TRBJ2-3, the full variable domain is GAGVSQSPSNKVTEKGKDVELRCDPISGHTALYWYRQSLGQGLEFLIYFQGNSAPDKSGLPSDRFSAERTGGSVSTLTIQRTQQEDSAVYLCASSLVPGLAGVLTNTQYFGPGTRLTVL.

The chain is built from TRBV2 and TRBJ2-6; D call uncertain. The CDR3 covers 13 residues. CDR1 and CDR2 from the germline V gene are SNHLY and FYNNEI. Trimming pared 2 bases from V and 6 bases from J, leaving 5 bases between. The CDR3 region is CASSEREANVLTF. CDR3 DNA: TGTGCCAGCAGTGAAAGGGAGGCCAACGTCCTGACTTTC.

The chain has TRBV5-1 and TRBJ1-2, with D uncertain. Germline loops: CDR1 SGHRS, CDR2 YFSETQ. This CDR3 comprises 16 residues. Trimming took off 3 bases at V and 8 bases at J, with 23 bases between the two ends. The CDR3 DNA follows: TGCGCCAGCAGCTCGTCAAGCAGTGGAACAGCGGGAGGCTACACCTTC. This sequence encodes CASSSSSSGTAGGYTF.

The chain combines TRBV5-4 with TRBJ2-1, with 8 bases fitting TRBD1. The V gene end was trimmed by 3 bases and the J gene end by 0 bases; junction bases not matched to a gene: 8. Germline assignment: CDR1 SGHNT and CDR2 YYREEE (reference sequence). The CDR3 sequence is 17 residues long. The DNA for the CDR3 is TGTGCCAGCAGCTCAGGACAGGGCCAGGCCTCCTACAATGAGCAGTTCTTC. Translated: CASSSGQGQASYNEQFF.

This clone is a singleton in its sample. This chain links TRBV7-3 with TRBJ2-5; no clear D gene. V was pared by 2 bases and J by 3 bases, with 10 bases between. This CDR3 has 14 amino acids. Germline V gene lookup returns CDR1 SGHTA and CDR2 FQGTGA. Written as DNA, the CDR3 is TGTGCCAGCAGCTTATATGTCAGCGAAGAGACCCAGTACTTC. Translation: CASSLYVSEETQYF.

This clone was counted a single time. The chain joins TRBV28 to TRBJ2-1, with D unresolved. With 6 bases removed from V and 2 bases from J, the gap between germline ends came to 5 bases. The length of the CDR3 is 12 residues. Germline V CDR1 and CDR2: MDHEN, SYDVKM. CDR3 in DNA: TGTGCCAGCAGCACGGCCTACAATGAGCAGTTCTTC. Its protein product is CASSTAYNEQFF. Full variable domain (missing parts from reference TRBV28 and TRBJ2-1): DVKVTQSSRYLVKRTGEKVFLECVQDMDHENMFWYRQDPGLGLRLIYFSYDVKMKEKGDIPEGYSVSREKKERFSLILESASTNQTSMYLCASSTAYNEQFFGPGTRLTVL.

This clone was picked up one time. This chain connects TRBV25-1 to TRBJ2-5, with D perhaps TRBD2 (5 bases). Trimming stripped 1 base from V and 1 base from J, with 10 bases between. Germline CDR1 MGHDK, CDR2 SYGVNS. The CDR3 extends over 15 amino acids. The CDR3 region is CASSEFTSLQETQYF. CDR3 bases: TGTGCCAGCAGTGAATTTACTAGTCTCCAAGAGACCCAGTACTTC. Using reference TRBV25-1 and TRBJ2-5 for the parts outside the CDR3, the full variable domain is EADIYQTPRYLVIGTGKKITLECSQTMGHDKMYWYQQDPGMELHLIHYSYGVNSTEKGDLSSESTVSRIRTEHFPLTLESARPSHTSQYLCASSEFTSLQETQYFGPGTRLLVL.

This clone appeared once. The CDR3 loop reads CASSYSTPGGYEQYV. CDR3 sequence (DNA): TGTGCCAGCAGTTACTCGACCCCAGGGGGCTACGAGCAGTACGTC. The rearrangement uses TRBV6-5 and TRBJ2-7; 7 positions agree with TRBD1. Trimming cost V 0 bases and J 3 bases; bases outside gene matches: 5. The CDR3 contains 15 residues. The germline V gene has CDR1 MNHEY and CDR2 SVGAGI.

This clone came up a few times. CDR3 loop: CASSYTDREGAFF. In DNA form, the CDR3 reads TGTGCCAGCAGTTACACGGACAGGGAGGGCGCTTTCTTT. The chain uses TRBV6-5 and TRBJ1-1; 8 bases agree with TRBD1. This CDR3 has 13 residues. Looked up from germline, CDR1 is MNHEY and CDR2 is SVGAGI. Unmatched junction bases numbered 7, after V lost 2 bases and J lost 11 bases.

Written as DNA, the CDR3 is TGCGCCAGCAGGGGGGGACCAAACACCGGGGAGCTGTTTTTT. It specifies CASRGGPNTGELFF. This chain links TRBV5-1 with TRBJ2-2; D is possibly TRBD2 (6 bases). Germline CDR1 SGHRS, CDR2 YFSETQ. This CDR3 has 14 residues. V dropped 5 bases and J dropped 2 bases, with 10 bases sitting between them.

This clone turned up a few times. V gene TRBV12-5 combines with J gene TRBJ1-1; D not certain. V shed 0 bases and J shed 4 bases, with 18 bases lying between them. Germline V gene lookup returns CDR1 LGHNT and CDR2 FRNRAP. The CDR3 is made up of 17 amino acids. The CDR3 DNA reads as TGTGCTAGTGGTTTGGTGTCCCCAGATAGTCCCCGCACTGAAGCTTTCTTT. As protein: CASGLVSPDSPRTEAFF.

This rearrangement joins TRBV28 to TRBJ2-3; D uncertain. This CDR3 is 15 amino acids long. Germline loops: CDR1 MDHEN, CDR2 SYDVKM. V lost 3 bases to trimming and J lost 0 bases, with 10 bases between them. The CDR3 sequence is CASSFSYGSTDTQYF. The CDR3 DNA follows: TGTGCCAGCAGTTTCTCGTACGGCAGCACAGATACGCAGTATTTT.

This chain joins TRBV15 and TRBJ1-3; D perhaps matches TRBD1 (5 bases). Trimming stripped 5 bases from V and 4 bases from J, with 15 bases between. Germline-derived CDR1 and CDR2 are LNHNV and YYDKDF (reference sequence). This CDR3 contains 15 residues. DNA of the CDR3: TGTGCCACCAGCCGTACCGTAGGGGCCGGAAACACCATATATTTT. Protein sequence: CATSRTVGAGNTIYF.

This sequence joins TRBV28 and TRBJ1-1, with D perhaps matching TRBD1 (6 bases). Trimming shortened V by 7 bases and J by 3 bases, and 9 bases separated the two germline ends. Germline values: CDR1 MDHEN, CDR2 SYDVKM. This CDR3 region has 12 residues. This CDR3 is CASTGVDTEAFF. CDR3 coding DNA: TGTGCCAGCACAGGGGTGGACACTGAAGCTTTCTTT.